Listed here are 26 T cell receptor beta chains from one sample, sequenced in a study of T-cell memory formation after mild COVID-19. TCRdb passed the 5' RACE reads through MiXCR, listing each CDR3 protein once. This sample yields approximately 210,000 distinct CDR3 sequences, of which 8% to 11% are seen a single time; approximately 3% belongs to the top ten. Sequencing input: PBMCs or a T cell subset sorted from them (not recorded which). Every receptor here comes from a man aged 18 to 30 who had mild COVID-19 (a few samples of this study predate the infection). Cell type and time point are not known.

The sample holds many counts of this clonotype. V and J are TRBV29-1 and TRBJ1-4, with unresolved D. Trimming removed 6 bases at V and 10 bases at J, with 18 bases between. This CDR3 region has 13 residues. Germline loops: CDR1 SQVTM, CDR2 ANQGSEA. The CDR3 sequence: CSVIAEGNPKLFF. CDR3 in DNA: TGCAGCGTCATAGCCGAAGGGAATCCAAAACTGTTTTTT.

Notes on this clonotype: Possible read error: a much larger clone is one base away. The V and J genes are TRBV7-2 and TRBJ2-3; D gene uncertain. Germline loops: CDR1 SGHTA, CDR2 FQGNSA. The CDR3 runs 13 residues. The CDR3 DNA follows: TGTTCCAGCAGCTTCCTAGTCGCAGATACGCAGTATTTT. The encoded protein is CSSSFLVADTQYF.

This clonotype has a single count. The rearrangement joins TRBV9 to TRBJ2-5, with 7 bases that match TRBD1. Germline CDR1 reads SGDLS; CDR2 reads YYNGEE. The CDR3 runs 16 residues. J gave up 2 bases and V 0 bases, and 7 bases lay outside the gene matches. The CDR3 DNA reads as TGTGCCAGCAGCGTAGGCGTACAGGGGAGACAAGAGACCCAGTACTTC. Its protein product is CASSVGVQGRQETQYF.

This clonotype has more than one count but fewer than ten. The V gene is TRBV7-9, the J gene TRBJ2-2; a weak D match, TRBD2 (5 bases). Germline V CDR1 and CDR2: SEHNR, FQNEAQ (reference sequence). V was clipped by 1 base and J by 4 bases, with 10 bases between them. The CDR3 contains 15 residues. The CDR3 DNA reads TGTGCCAGCAGCTTAGGGGGAGCCAGCACCGGGGAGCTGTTTTTT. Encoded protein: CASSLGGASTGELFF. The variable domain in full, with the rest retrieved from reference TRBV7-9 and TRBJ2-2, is DTGVSQNPRHKITKRGQNVTFRCDPISEHNRLYWYRQTLGQGPEFLTYFQNEAQLEKSRLLSDRFSAERPKGSFSTLEIQRTEQGDSAMYLCASSLGGASTGELFFGEGSRLTVL.

The table lists this clonotype with a few counts. The chain is built from TRBV6-2 or TRBV6-3 and TRBJ2-2; D remains unclear. The germline CDR1 and CDR2 sequences are MNHEY and SVGEGT. There are 13 residues in the CDR3. V dropped 4 bases and J dropped 1 base, with 4 bases sitting between them. The CDR3 DNA sequence: TGTGCCAGCAGTTCGGTGAACACCGGGGAGCTGTTTTTT. Translating it yields CASSSVNTGELFF.

V is TRBV7-2 and J is TRBJ2-2; possible D gene TRBD1, 6 bases. Germline lookup yields CDR1 SGHTA and CDR2 FQGNSA. V was cut by 1 base and J by 4 bases, with 10 bases left in between. This CDR3 spans 15 amino acids. The CDR3 loop reads CASSLGARGTGELFF. In nucleotides, the CDR3 is TGTGCCAGCAGCTTAGGGGCCAGGGGCACCGGGGAGCTGTTTTTT.

This chain connects TRBV12-3 or TRBV12-4 to TRBJ1-3; TRBD1 matches at 7 bases. CDR3 length: 13 residues. DNA for the CDR3: TGTGCTAACGACAGGGCCGGTGGAAACACCATATATTTT. As protein: CANDRAGGNTIYF.

This clonotype was recorded a few times. Sequence at one end of the junction differs from germline and may be a read error. The chain links TRBV5-1 to TRBJ1-1, with a weak D call TRBD1 (6 bases). This CDR3 comprises 13 residues. The germline V gene encodes CDR1 SGHRS and CDR2 YFSETQ. DNA for the CDR3: TGCCCCAGCAGCTTGGATACAGGGCTTGAAGCTTTCTTT. It codes for CPSSLDTGLEAFF.

This clonotype was observed a few times. V and J are TRBV5-1 and TRBJ2-6, with D maybe TRBD2 (5 bases). Looked up from germline, CDR1 is SGHRS and CDR2 is YFSETQ. There are 15 residues in the CDR3. V was pared by 3 bases and J by 0 bases, with 7 bases between. Here the CDR3 DNA reads TGCGCCAGCAGCTCCGGGAACTCTGGGGCCAACGTCCTGACTTTC. The encoded protein is CASSSGNSGANVLTF. Full variable domain (outside the CDR3, taken from reference TRBV5-1 and TRBJ2-6): KAGVTQTPRYLIKTRGQQVTLSCSPISGHRSVSWYQQTPGQGLQFLFEYFSETQRNKGNFPGRFSGRQFSNSRSEMNVSTLELGDSALYLCASSSGNSGANVLTFGAGSRLTVL.

This clonotype was recorded a few times. The chain couples TRBV14 to TRBJ2-5; 10 bases agree with TRBD2. CDR1 SGHDN and CDR2 FVKESK come from the germline V gene. The V segment lost 4 bases and the J segment 5 bases; nucleotides outside the gene matches: 10. This CDR3 has 16 residues. The CDR3 region has the DNA TGTGCCAGCAGCCCCTTGAGAGCGGGGGGGTACGAGACCCAGTACTTC. Amino acids: CASSPLRAGGYETQYF. Complete variable domain (other parts from reference TRBV14 and TRBJ2-5): EAGVTQFPSHSVIEKGQTVTLRCDPISGHDNLYWYRRVMGKEIKFLLHFVKESKQDESGMPNNRFLAERTGGTYSTLKVQPAELEDSGVYFCASSPLRAGGYETQYFGPGTRLLVL.

This clonotype has only a few counts. The V gene is TRBV4-1, the J gene TRBJ1-4; possibly TRBD1 for D (6 bases). The CDR3 sequence is 15 residues long. The V end was cut by 8 bases, the J end by 5 bases, with 18 bases between. Germline lookup yields CDR1 MGHRA and CDR2 YSYEKL. CDR3 bases: TGCGCCAGCGGGAATCACGGACAGCAAAATGAAAAACTGTTTTTT. Translated, it gives CASGNHGQQNEKLFF.

This chain connects TRBV10-2 to TRBJ1-1; 7 nucleotides line up with TRBD1. CDR3 length: 14 amino acids. The trim removed 5 bases at V and 0 bases at J, leaving 3 bases unmatched. Germline values: CDR1 WSHSY, CDR2 SAAADI. The CDR3 DNA is TGCGCCAGCAGTAAGACAGGGCTGAACACTGAAGCTTTCTTT. Encoded protein: CASSKTGLNTEAFF.

The chain couples TRBV5-4 to TRBJ2-7, with TRBD2 matching 7 bases. The length of the CDR3 is 13 residues. CDR1 and CDR2 from the germline V gene are SGHNT and YYREEE (reference sequence). The junction had 7 bases not matched to a gene; V was cut back by 7 bases and J by 3 bases. The CDR3 loop reads CASGPGGNYEQYF. CDR3 sequence (DNA): TGTGCCAGCGGTCCCGGGGGGAACTACGAGCAGTACTTC.

The V and J genes are TRBV5-1 and TRBJ2-1; D uncertain. The germline V gene has CDR1 SGHRS and CDR2 YFSETQ. V lost 2 bases and J 2 bases, leaving 14 bases between the germline ends. This CDR3 spans 16 amino acids. CDR3 nucleotides: TGCGCCAGCAGCTTTACGGTCGATCCAACCTACAATGAGCAGTTCTTC. Translation: CASSFTVDPTYNEQFF.

This clonotype was counted many times. The chain uses TRBV9 and TRBJ2-3; 7 bases agree with TRBD2. This CDR3 is built from 15 residues. Per the germline V gene, CDR1 is SGDLS and CDR2 is YYNGEE. The junction had 2 bases not matched to a gene; V was cut back by 0 bases and J by 1 base. As DNA, the CDR3 is TGTGCCAGCAGCGTAGCTGCGGGGGGCACAGATACGCAGTATTTT. Translation gives CASSVAAGGTDTQYF.

The chain carries TRBV7-2 and TRBJ1-1, with D possibly TRBD1 on 5 matching bases. This CDR3 spans 16 amino acids. V lost 4 bases, J lost 1 base, and 16 bases lay in between. Germline V gives CDR1 SGHTA, CDR2 FQGNSA. CDR3 residues: CASSWGAGRSNTEAFF. CDR3 DNA sequence: TGTGCCAGCAGCTGGGGCGCAGGGCGTTCGAACACTGAAGCTTTCTTT. Full variable domain (rest looked up from reference TRBV7-2 and TRBJ1-1): GAGVSQSPSNKVTEKGKDVELRCDPISGHTALYWYRQSLGQGLEFLIYFQGNSAPDKSGLPSDRFSAERTGGSVSTLTIQRTQQEDSAVYLCASSWGAGRSNTEAFFGQGTRLTVV.

This clonotype has ten or more counts. The V gene is TRBV11-2, the J gene TRBJ2-5; D tentatively reads TRBD1 or TRBD2 (6 bases each). Trimming removed 4 bases at V and 5 bases at J, with 11 bases between. This CDR3 has 13 amino acids. Germline CDR1 is SGHAT and CDR2 is FQNNGV. In DNA form, the CDR3 reads TGTGCCAGCAGCTGGGGGGCGCGGGAGACCCAGTACTTC. Amino acid sequence: CASSWGARETQYF.

The chain links TRBV6-5 to TRBJ2-6; D is unclear. V lost 2 bases and J lost 1, with 6 bases in between. The V gene's germline CDR1 is MNHEY and CDR2 SVGAGI. CDR3 length: 15 amino acids. This chain's CDR3 is CASSYTESGANVLTF. The CDR3 DNA follows: TGTGCCAGCAGTTACACCGAGTCTGGGGCCAACGTCCTGACTTTC.

The sample holds many counts of this clonotype. V usage is TRBV5-1 and J usage is TRBJ2-1; TRBD2 is a possible D gene (7 bases). V was cut by 5 bases and J by 7 bases, with 13 bases left in between. The germline gives CDR1 SGHRS, CDR2 YFSETQ. CDR3 length: 13 residues. CDR3 residues: CASSGGAGNEQFF. The CDR3 DNA is TGCGCCAGCAGTGGGGGGGCCGGGAATGAGCAGTTCTTC.

The rearrangement joins TRBV5-5 to TRBJ1-2; D is ambiguous. Germline V gene sequence: CDR1 SGHKS, CDR2 YYEKEE (reference sequence). V was shortened by 4 bases and J by 2 bases, with 12 bases between the two germline ends. The CDR3 contains 14 residues. CDR3 region: CASSQPWANYGYTF. CDR3 DNA: TGTGCCAGCAGCCAACCCTGGGCCAACTATGGCTACACCTTC.

The J gene is TRBJ1-1, the V gene TRBV4-1; TRBD1 matches at 8 bases. The ends lost 1 base at V and 5 bases at J; junction bases unmatched: 9. This CDR3 spans 16 amino acids. CDR1 MGHRA and CDR2 YSYEKL come from the germline V gene. The CDR3 region is CASSQAPGGGWTEAFF. In DNA, the CDR3 is TGCGCCAGCAGCCAAGCGCCAGGGGGCGGGTGGACTGAAGCTTTCTTT.

This clonotype was counted at least ten times. The chain employs TRBV5-1 and TRBJ1-1, with unresolved D. This CDR3 has 14 residues. V lost 2 bases and J lost 1, with 9 bases in between. CDR1 and CDR2 from the germline V gene are SGHRS and YFSETQ. The CDR3 loop reads CASSFGQENTEAFF. The CDR3 nucleotides are TGCGCCAGCAGCTTCGGCCAGGAGAACACTGAAGCTTTCTTT.

The rearrangement joins TRBV18 to TRBJ1-1; D is ambiguous. The CDR3 is 13 amino acids. Germline lookup yields CDR1 KGHSH and CDR2 LQKENI. V was shortened by 5 bases and J by 1 base, with 8 bases between the two germline ends. CDR3 residues: CASSTQENTEAFF. CDR3 in DNA: TGTGCCAGCTCAACCCAGGAGAACACTGAAGCTTTCTTT.

V and J are TRBV3-2 and TRBJ2-7; no DNA check was done on the table's D call, TRBD1. TRBV3-2 has pseudogene status. The CDR3 sequence is 14 residues long. The CDR3 DNA sequence: TGTGCCAGCAGTACGGGACAGCCGCACTACGAGCAGTACTTC. This translates into CASSTGQPHYEQYF.

This rearrangement joins TRBV21-1 to TRBJ2-6; the table calls TRBD1, which could not be checked here. TRBV21-1 is deemed a pseudogene. This CDR3 has 19 amino acids. The CDR3 loop is CASSIISGDTTSGANVLTF. The CDR3 nucleotides are TGTGCCAGCAGCATAATCTCGGGGGACACCACCTCTGGGGCCAACGTCCTGACTTTC.

The rearrangement joins TRBV5-1 to TRBJ2-1; D call uncertain. Germline V CDR1 and CDR2: SGHRS, YFSETQ. The CDR3 sequence is 15 residues long. V dropped 0 bases and J dropped 6 bases, with 13 bases sitting between them. The CDR3 DNA reads as TGCGCCAGCAGCTTGGCGGCCAGCACTACCAATGAGCAGTTCTTC. Residues: CASSLAASTTNEQFF.